These 11 T cell receptor beta chains were sequenced from one sample in a study of T cell responses to AZD1222 COVID-19 vaccine. Data came from immunoSEQ multiplex PCR; TCRdb stores just in-frame clones and leaves some out. The top ten hold 2% to 2.5% of the sample, which has tens of thousands of clones, 70% to 90% seen once. The material was peripheral blood, obtained on day 0 of AZD1222 vaccination. The receptors derive from an adult in good health.

The rearrangement joins TRBV9 to TRBJ2-1, with D uncertain. Trimming took off 0 bases at V and 1 base at J, with 11 bases between the two ends. The CDR3 length is 16 residues. Germline CDR1 is SGDLS and CDR2 is YYNGEE. CDR3 sequence reads: CASSVAVGPSYNEQFF. The CDR3 DNA sequence: TGTGCCAGCAGCGTAGCGGTGGGCCCGTCCTACAATGAGCAGTTCTTC.

V gene TRBV15 combines with J gene TRBJ1-2, with D possibly being TRBD1 (6 bases). Trimming removed 2 bases at V and 7 bases at J, with 20 bases between. Germline loops: CDR1 LNHNV, CDR2 YYDKDF (reference sequence). The CDR3 has 16 residues. The CDR3 region is CATSRSQLSQGSGYTF. CDR3 nucleotide sequence: TGTGCCACCAGCAGATCACAGCTTTCACAGGGTAGTGGCTACACCTTC. Full variable domain (missing parts from reference TRBV15 and TRBJ1-2): DAMVIQNPRYQVTQFGKPVTLSCSQTLNHNVMYWYQQKSSQAPKLLFHYYDKDFNNEADTPDNFQSRRPNTSFCFLDIRSPGLGDTAMYLCATSRSQLSQGSGYTFGSGTRLTVV.

Here the CDR3 reads CATSGKGLAGVLVETQYF. CDR3 DNA: TGTGCCACCAGCGGAAAGGGACTAGCGGGAGTTTTGGTGGAGACCCAGTACTTC. This chain joins TRBV15 and TRBJ2-5; 14 nucleotides match TRBD2. The ends lost 5 bases at V and 5 bases at J; junction bases unmatched: 13. Per germline, CDR1 LNHNV and CDR2 YYDKDF (reference sequence). The CDR3 spans 18 residues.

The rearrangement links TRBV7-2 to TRBJ1-2; D not certain. V shed 2 bases and J shed 0 bases, with 4 bases lying between them. Germline assignment: CDR1 SGHTA and CDR2 FQGNSA. The CDR3 is 13 amino acids. For the CDR3, the DNA is TGTGCCAGCAGCTTAACAGCTAACTATGGCTACACCTTC. This encodes CASSLTANYGYTF.

The chain recombines TRBV30 with TRBJ1-1, with 7 bases matching TRBD1. The CDR3 loop spans 13 amino acids. Per the germline V gene, CDR1 is GTSNPN and CDR2 is SVGIG (reference sequence). Germline trimming cut 1 base from V and 3 bases from J; bases unmatched to any gene: 2. CDR3 nucleotides: TGTGCCTGGAGTGACAGGGGTTACACTGAAGCTTTCTTT. Translating it yields CAWSDRGYTEAFF.

The V gene is TRBV18, the J gene TRBJ2-3; TRBD2 agrees at 13 bases. Per the germline V gene, CDR1 is KGHSH and CDR2 is LQKENI. This CDR3 region has 14 residues. V was clipped by 11 bases and J by 3 bases; unmatched bases: 5. CDR3 nucleotide sequence: TGTGCCGGAAGGACTAGCGGGAGAACAGATACGCAGTATTTT. Residues: CAGRTSGRTDTQYF.

The chain uses TRBV13 and TRBJ2-1; a possible D gene is TRBD1 (6 bases). Germline V lookup: CDR1 PRHDT, CDR2 FYEKMQ (reference sequence). This CDR3 is built from 16 residues. V lost 5 bases to trimming and J lost 5 bases, with 19 bases between them. The CDR3 spells CASSPTPTGQNNEQFF. In nucleotides, the CDR3 is TGTGCCAGCAGCCCCACCCCAACCGGACAGAACAATGAGCAGTTCTTC. The full variable domain, with the rest looked up from reference TRBV13 and TRBJ2-1, is AAGVIQSPRHLIKEKRETATLKCYPIPRHDTVYWYQQGPGQDPQFLISFYEKMQSDKGSIPDRFSAQQFSDYHSELNMSSLELGDSALYFCASSPTPTGQNNEQFFGPGTRLTVL.

This sequence joins TRBV9 and TRBJ1-2; D remains ambiguous. V was shortened by 1 base and J by 2 bases, with 6 bases between the two germline ends. The V gene's germline CDR1 is SGDLS and CDR2 YYNGEE. The CDR3 has 13 residues. The CDR3 sequence: CASSVSGNYGYTF. The CDR3 region has the DNA TGTGCCAGCAGCGTATCCGGCAACTATGGCTACACCTTC.

This chain joins TRBV4-3 and TRBJ2-2; 8 positions agree with TRBD1. Trimming at V came to 0 bases and at J to 3 bases, leaving 12 bases not matched to a gene. Germline V gene lookup returns CDR1 LGHNA and CDR2 YSLEER. This CDR3 is built from 19 residues. CDR3 loop: CASSQDAPGGRVYTGELFF. CDR3 coding DNA: TGCGCCAGCAGCCAAGATGCCCCAGGGGGCCGGGTCTACACCGGGGAGCTGTTTTTT.

This chain joins TRBV2 and TRBJ2-7; TRBD2 matches at 11 bases. The trim removed 3 bases at V and 0 bases at J, leaving 13 bases unmatched. The CDR3 has 19 amino acids. Per the germline V gene, CDR1 is SNHLY and CDR2 is FYNNEI. The CDR3 sequence: CASSDLGTSGGLSSYEQYF. Here the CDR3 DNA reads TGTGCCAGCAGTGACCTGGGAACTAGCGGGGGCCTTAGCTCCTACGAGCAGTACTTC.

The chain couples TRBV29-1 to TRBJ2-3, with 7 positions matching TRBD1. V lost 7 bases and J lost 1; bases outside the gene matches: 14. CDR1 and CDR2 from the germline V gene are SQVTM and ANQGSEA. This CDR3 is built from 16 residues. The CDR3 sequence is CSAPSDRASGTDTQYF. Here the CDR3 DNA reads TGCAGCGCCCCGAGCGACAGGGCGAGTGGCACAGATACGCAGTATTTT.